A single T cell receptor (beta chain) is shown here with its context. The data are from a study of control samples from healthy donors and cancer patients. Germline-derived CDR1 and CDR2 are LGHDT and YNNKEL (reference sequence). Trimming removed 1 base from V and 10 bases from J, with 8 bases in between. The CDR3 runs to 13 residues. Data came from immunoSEQ multiplex PCR; TCRdb stores just in-frame clones and leaves some out. This table holds roughly 43,000 clones, approximately 87% found once. The specimen was PBMCs. This sequence was found in a woman between 55 and 75 years old with lung cancer. The chain employs TRBV3-1 (or the pseudogene TRBV3-2) and TRBJ1-6; no firm D call. The CDR3 loop is CASSQVSESPLHF. Written as DNA, the CDR3 is TGTGCCAGCAGCCAAGTTTCTGAGTCACCCCTCCACTTT.